The 22 T cell receptor beta chains presented below share a single source sample, sequenced in a study of cytomegalovirus exposure and HLA in healthy donors. This PCR relied on a set of 60 Vbeta primers and 13 Jbeta primers. Generated by immunoSEQ multiplex PCR, the TCRdb table keeps only in-frame clones and is missing some. The sample lists 100,000 to 150,000 clones, over 75% occurring once. Sample: PBMCs. Source of these receptors: a young man in good health and CMV-seropositive.

Only a few counts were recorded for this clone. The V gene is TRBV18, the J gene TRBJ1-1, with D possibly matching TRBD1 (5 bases). The CDR3 has 15 residues. The ends were cut back, 3 bases at V and 1 base at J, with 12 bases in the middle. Germline V CDR1 and CDR2: KGHSH, LQKENI. DNA for the CDR3: TGTGCCAGCTCACCGTGGGGCGATGGGAACACTGAAGCTTTCTTT. It yields the protein CASSPWGDGNTEAFF.

This sequence joins TRBV10-2 and TRBJ2-6; D gene ambiguous. The CDR3 sequence is 16 residues long. Germline loops: CDR1 WSHSY, CDR2 SAAADI. Trimming stripped 1 base from V and 2 bases from J, with 9 bases between. CDR3 DNA: TGCGCCAGCAGTGAGTTCGGTTCTGCTGGGGCCAACGTCCTGACTTTC. Translated: CASSEFGSAGANVLTF.

V usage is TRBV2 and J usage is TRBJ2-7; 8 nucleotides align to TRBD2. Germline loops: CDR1 SNHLY, CDR2 FYNNEI. This CDR3 contains 14 residues. V shed 4 bases and J 7 bases; nucleotides not matched to a gene: 9. The CDR3 bases are TGTGCCAGCAGTGGGGTTTCCCCGGGGGGGGAGCAGTACTTC. It encodes CASSGVSPGGEQYF.

A remark on this clone: At one boundary the junction diverges from the germline segment, which might be a read error. This chain joins TRBV7-9 and TRBJ1-2, with a possible D match to TRBD1 (5 bases). Germline V CDR1 and CDR2: SEHNR, FQNEAQ (reference sequence). The CDR3 is made up of 17 amino acids. The CDR3 protein is CSSSLGNQAFGAYGYTF. DNA for the CDR3: TGTTCCAGCAGCCTAGGGAATCAAGCTTTTGGGGCCTATGGCTACACCTTC.

Only one count was recorded for this clone. The CDR3 region is CASRPRPSAYEQYF. CDR3 nucleotide sequence: TGTGCCAGCAGGCCAAGGCCTAGCGCCTACGAGCAGTACTTC. V and J are TRBV7-6 and TRBJ2-7; TRBD2 might be the D (6 bases). The V gene lost 6 bases and the J gene lost 2 bases, with 14 bases spanning the gap. From germline, CDR1 is SGHVS and CDR2 FNYEAQ. The length of the CDR3 is 14 residues.

A word on this clone: The junction and the germline gene differ at one end; a read error may be behind it. Here the CDR3 reads CSSSFAAGVLGNEQFF. The CDR3 DNA sequence: TGTTCCAGCAGCTTCGCAGCGGGAGTCTTAGGCAATGAGCAGTTCTTC. The rearrangement links TRBV7-9 to TRBJ2-1; 8 bases line up with TRBD2. This CDR3 contains 16 residues. Germline assignment: CDR1 SEHNR and CDR2 FQNEAQ (reference sequence).

This clone has just a few counts. The V call is TRBV15, the J call TRBJ1-5; 8 bases map to TRBD1. The CDR3 totals 18 residues. V lost 0 bases and J lost 6; bases outside the gene matches: 13. Looked up from germline, CDR1 is LNHNV and CDR2 is YYDKDF (reference sequence). The DNA for the CDR3 is TGTGCCACCAGCAGAGATTATAAGGGACAGGCGTTGGGTCAGCCCCAGCATTTT. Translation gives CATSRDYKGQALGQPQHF.

The V call is TRBV6-1, the J call TRBJ2-7; TRBD1 is a possible D gene (5 bases). The CDR3 runs to 14 residues. Germline V gene sequence: CDR1 MNHNS, CDR2 SASEGT. Trimming took off 4 bases at V and 0 bases at J, with 10 bases between the two ends. DNA of the CDR3: TGTGCCAGCAGTGTTACAGGTTACTCCTACGAGCAGTACTTC. Its translation is CASSVTGYSYEQYF.

This clone has just one count. This chain uses TRBV11-2 with TRBJ2-2; 8 bases align to TRBD1. V was clipped by 5 bases and J by 5 bases; unmatched bases: 13. The germline V gene has CDR1 SGHAT and CDR2 FQNNGV. The CDR3 sequence is 17 residues long. The CDR3: CASSPAGQVILTGELFF. In DNA, the CDR3 is TGTGCCAGCAGCCCGGCGGGACAGGTGATTCTGACCGGGGAGCTGTTTTTT.

The sample holds a few counts of this clone. Additional DNA sequences in this sample encode the identical CDR3. This chain connects TRBV6-5 to TRBJ1-1; TRBD1 matches 8 bases. The V gene's germline CDR1 is MNHEY and CDR2 SVGAGI. The J segment lost 5 bases and the V segment lost 6 bases, leaving 2 bases of the junction unmatched. CDR3 length: 12 amino acids. The chain's CDR3 is CASSNRGTEAFF. CDR3 in DNA: TGTGCCAGCAGCAACAGGGGGACTGAAGCTTTCTTT.

The rearrangement joins TRBV2 to TRBJ2-7; D is possibly TRBD1 (5 bases). Germline loops: CDR1 SNHLY, CDR2 FYNNEI. This CDR3 contains 16 residues. Trimming stripped 5 bases from V and 7 bases from J, with 24 bases between. As DNA, the CDR3 is TGTGCCAGCAGTCCGAAGTCAGGGCCCTCTCTGGGGGAGCAGTACTTC. Residues: CASSPKSGPSLGEQYF.

This clone was counted a single time. Here the CDR3 DNA reads TGTGCCAGCAGCCCAAAGACCGGGGTTAACTATGGCTACACCTTC. Protein product: CASSPKTGVNYGYTF. This chain uses TRBV7-9 with TRBJ1-2; D is ambiguous. Trimming removed 5 bases at V and 1 base at J, with 14 bases between. The CDR3 length is 15 residues. Germline lookup yields CDR1 SEHNR and CDR2 FQNEAQ (reference sequence).

V gene TRBV4-1 combines with J gene TRBJ1-5; 7 bases are a match to TRBD1. The CDR3 loop spans 17 amino acids. With V trimmed by 1 base and J by 2 bases, 8 bases remained unmatched. The germline gives CDR1 MGHRA, CDR2 YSYEKL. As DNA, the CDR3 is TGCGCCAGCAGCCAAGGCGAACAGGGGTTGGGCAATCAGCCCCAGCATTTT. Translation: CASSQGEQGLGNQPQHF.

The chain links TRBV7-6 to TRBJ1-5; D gene ambiguous. Trimming shortened V by 0 bases and J by 3 bases, and 3 bases separated the two germline ends. Germline lookup yields CDR1 SGHVS and CDR2 FNYEAQ. The CDR3 runs 13 residues. The CDR3 coding sequence is TGTGCCAGCAGCTTAGCGGCCAATCAGCCCCAGCATTTT. Its protein is CASSLAANQPQHF.

This clone was seen only a few times. This chain links TRBV4-1 with TRBJ1-1; 11 bases are a match to TRBD1. V was clipped by 3 bases and J by 0 bases; unmatched bases: 9. The CDR3 has 18 residues. Germline values: CDR1 MGHRA, CDR2 YSYEKL. CDR3 loop: CASSHPLRDRGLNTEAFF. The CDR3 coding sequence is TGCGCCAGCAGCCACCCCCTAAGGGACAGGGGGTTGAACACTGAAGCTTTCTTT.

The chain is built from TRBV25-1 and TRBJ2-5; TRBD2 is a possible D gene (6 bases). The V end was cut by 2 bases, the J end by 7 bases, with 11 bases between. The CDR3 covers 13 residues. Per the germline V gene, CDR1 is MGHDK and CDR2 is SYGVNS. CDR3 sequence: CASSEDSGGTQYF. The DNA for the CDR3 is TGTGCCAGCAGTGAAGATAGCGGCGGGACCCAGTACTTC.

DNA for the CDR3: TGTGCCAGCAAGGGGAGGCGGGGGCCATACACAGATACGCAGTATTTT. Protein product: CASKGRRGPYTDTQYF. The chain joins TRBV27 to TRBJ2-3; TRBD2 might be the D (7 bases). Germline V gene lookup returns CDR1 MNHEY and CDR2 SMNVEV (reference sequence). CDR3 length: 16 amino acids. The ends were cut back, 7 bases at V and 2 bases at J, with 19 bases in the middle.

The chain joins TRBV5-8 to TRBJ2-5; a weak D match, TRBD2 (5 bases). The CDR3 covers 12 residues. CDR1 is SGHTS, CDR2 YDEGEE, per germline. Between the trimmed V and J ends, which lost 4 bases and 8 bases, there was a span of 12 bases. The chain's CDR3 is CASSERGGTQYF. The CDR3 nucleotides are TGTGCCAGCAGCGAAAGAGGAGGCACCCAGTACTTC.

The chain links TRBV11-2 to TRBJ2-1, with 12 positions matching TRBD1. Germline assignment: CDR1 SGHAT and CDR2 FQNNGV. The CDR3 consists of 16 residues. Trimming took 6 bases from V and 8 from J; bases not matched to a gene: 11. The CDR3 is CASRSIGTGGRDEQFF. The CDR3 DNA is TGTGCCAGCAGGAGTATTGGGACAGGGGGCCGGGATGAGCAGTTCTTC. Supplemented by reference TRBV11-2 and TRBJ2-1, the full variable domain reads EAGVAQSPRYKIIEKRQSVAFWCNPISGHATLYWYQQILGQGPKLLIQFQNNGVVDDSQLPKDRFSAERLKGVDSTLKIQPAKLEDSAVYLCASRSIGTGGRDEQFFGPGTRLTVL.

The chain carries TRBV19 and TRBJ1-5; D is possibly TRBD1 (6 bases). V gave up 6 bases and J gave up 2 bases, with 20 bases separating them. The CDR3 totals 17 residues. From germline, CDR1 is LNHDA and CDR2 SQIVND (reference sequence). CDR3 DNA sequence: TGTGCCAGTAGCATGACTCCCTCGGGGGGCGGCAATCAGCCCCAGCATTTT. This gives the protein CASSMTPSGGGNQPQHF.

This clone is a singleton in its sample. The rearrangement links TRBV6-6 to TRBJ2-1; 8 nucleotides align to TRBD2. J gave up 5 bases and V 4 bases, and 7 bases lay outside the gene matches. Germline V lookup: CDR1 MNHNY, CDR2 SVGAGI (reference sequence). The CDR3 totals 15 residues. The CDR3 is CASSSGLGPHNEQFF. The CDR3 bases are TGTGCCAGCAGTTCGGGACTAGGGCCTCACAATGAGCAGTTCTTC.

The rearrangement uses TRBV7-9 and TRBJ1-2, with 12 bases lining up with TRBD1. Germline V gene lookup returns CDR1 SEHNR and CDR2 FQNEAQ (reference sequence). CDR3 size: 16 residues. The V gene end was trimmed by 1 base and the J gene end by 8 bases; junction bases not matched to a gene: 8. DNA for the CDR3: TGTGCCAGCAGCTTAGATAGGGACAGGGGGCTCTTCGGCTACACCTTC. This codes for CASSLDRDRGLFGYTF.